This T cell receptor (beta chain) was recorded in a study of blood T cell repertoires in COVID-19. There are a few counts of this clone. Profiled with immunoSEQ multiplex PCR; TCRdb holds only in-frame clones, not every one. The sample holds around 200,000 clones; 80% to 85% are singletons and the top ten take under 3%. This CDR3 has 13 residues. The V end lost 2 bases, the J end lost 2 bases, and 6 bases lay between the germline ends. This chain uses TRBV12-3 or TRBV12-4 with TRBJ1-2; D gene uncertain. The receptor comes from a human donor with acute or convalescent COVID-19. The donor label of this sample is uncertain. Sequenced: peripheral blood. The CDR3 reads CASSLLQNYGYTF. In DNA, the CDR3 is TGTGCCAGCAGTTTATTACAGAACTATGGCTACACCTTC.